The rows below give T cell receptor beta chains drawn from one sample of a study of blood T cell repertoires in COVID-19. Only in-frame clones appear in the TCRdb table, and some are missing; sequencing was by immunoSEQ multiplex PCR. The data contain a few hundred thousand clones, approximately 90% of them singletons. The sample comprised peripheral blood. Source of these receptors: a man between 18 and 29 years old with COVID-19, enrolled during active disease. Both conserved end residues are part of each CDR3. Each record gives: D gene, V gene, J gene, clone size, CDR3 protein, CDR3 DNA. D genes are given only for firm matches. Size values are once, few and many counts, or a class for expanded clones, and some rows have none.

.	TRBV4-1	TRBJ2-1	.	CASSQGYLEGQFF	TGCGCCAGCAGCCAAGGTTACTTAGAGGGGCAGTTCTTC
.	TRBV15	TRBJ2-3	.	CATSRGQGLGTDTQYF	TGTGCCACCAGCAGAGGCCAGGGGCTCGGCACAGATACGCAGTATTTT
TRBD1	TRBV18	TRBJ2-7	.	CASSPGQGSYEQYF	TGTGCCAGCTCACCGGGACAGGGTTCCTACGAGCAGTACTTC
.	TRBV19	TRBJ2-7	.	CARRANYEQYF	TGTGCCAGACGCGCGAACTACGAGCAGTACTTC
.	TRBV29-1	TRBJ1-4	.	CSARTESSNEKLFF	TGCAGCGCACGAACAGAGTCAAGTAATGAAAAACTGTTTTTT
.	TRBV21-1	TRBJ1-3	.	CASSKVRGNPGNTIYF	TGTGCCAGCAGCAAAGTAAGGGGAAACCCTGGAAACACCATATATTTT
.	TRBV18	TRBJ2-7	.	CASSPDTGSYEQYF	TGTGCCAGCTCACCGGACACCGGCTCCTACGAGCAGTACTTC
.	TRBV4-1	TRBJ2-7	.	CASSQGRAGSQQYF	TGCGCCAGCAGCCAAGGTCGCGCAGGCTCCCAGCAGTACTTC
TRBD1	TRBV2	TRBJ1-1	.	CASSIRQGPSETFF	TGTGCCAGCAGCATAAGACAGGGCCCCTCCGAGACTTTCTTT
TRBD1	TRBV19	TRBJ1-2	once	CASRRTGSYGYTF	TGTGCCAGCCGAAGGACAGGCTCCTATGGCTACACCTTC
.	TRBV11-2	TRBJ2-2	once	CASSLSGGAVAGELFF	TGTGCCAGCAGCCTCTCCGGAGGGGCGGTAGCCGGGGAGCTGTTTTTT
.	TRBV5-6	TRBJ2-5	.	CASSSDLNMETQYF	TGTGCCAGCAGCTCCGATTTAAACATGGAGACCCAGTACTTC
TRBD1	TRBV11-2	TRBJ1-2	once	CASSSPRTGEHGYTF	TGTGCCAGCAGCTCTCCCCGGACAGGAGAACATGGCTACACCTTC
.	TRBV5-4	TRBJ2-5	.	CASSLAKGAQETQYF	TGTGCCAGCAGCTTGGCCAAAGGGGCCCAAGAGACCCAGTACTTC
.	TRBV27	TRBJ2-2	.	CASSLLSGELFF	TGTGCCAGCAGTTTACTTTCCGGGGAGCTGTTTTTT